The sequence of this TCR beta chain was determined in a study of blood T cell repertoires in COVID-19 (dated by TCRdb to 2020 to 2022). In terms of the full investigation: Samples covering the acute and convalescent phases of COVID-19 were provided by collaborators in the United States, Italy and Spain. The material from the prospective study consisted of cDNA or gDNA derived from T cells, B-cell-depleted T cells, or PBMCs. The dataset comprised deeply sampled blood TCRbeta repertoires from subjects exposed to, actively infected with, or recovered from COVID-19. The repertoires were released in a freely available public database meant as a resource for research on the immune response to SARS-CoV-2. The samples were drawn from two sources: the first 160 participants of the ongoing ImmuneRACE study, and 1,254 subjects contributed by 6 global collaborators. Nearly every sample came with metadata listing a de-identified subject ID, COVID-19 status, age in years and sex. Where available, HLA class I and class II types were obtained from metadata supplied by the sample provider rather than from assay-based typing.

Here V drops 6 bases and J drops 4 bases, and the junction holds 4 bases not matched to any gene. From the cysteine up to the phenylalanine, the CDR3 has a length of 13 residues. The kept DNA is CDR3 alone, 39 bases in frame from the first base. CDR1 and CDR2 (SEHNR, FQNEAQ) derive from the germline V gene (reference sequence). Samples from volunteer blood donors who had recovered from COVID-19 were contributed by a second Seattle source. Collaborating institutions collected whole blood in K2EDTA tubes following their own protocols. For TCRbeta analysis, collaborator samples were shipped as frozen whole blood, as isolated PBMCs, or as DNA extracted from either sample type. TCRbeta CDR3 regions were amplified from genomic DNA by means of the immunoSEQ Assay, a bias-controlled multiplex PCR. The authors' analysis ran thus. Within the assay, amplification of reference gene primers was used to estimate how many nucleated cells each sample contained. Sequence reads were collapsed and filtered to measure the absolute abundance of every unique TCRbeta CDR3 rearrangement. Productive Simpson clonality was computed per sample as the square root of Simpson's diversity index over productive rearrangements. What TCRdb holds here is the immuneACCESS table cut down to in-frame rearrangements. Part of the clones is not present; checked against another copy, under half of the missing clones reflect an unresolved V gene, and the others are unexplained. The V and J calls and clone size are taken from that table; D and trimming were inferred from the DNA. This sample has about 140,000 clones in its table, and 70% to 80% of those were observed once. The ten most abundant clones make up approximately 9.9% of the sample.

What the research found in general, with its limitations: The amount of clinical and demographic metadata varied by source and participant and was provided uncurated.

Turning to this clone: What antigen it recognizes has not been identified. One base away there is no much larger clone; base qualities are not given.

The TCR originated in a man in his sixties who had recovered from COVID-19. Input material: peripheral blood. The chain was built from TRBV7-9 and TRBJ1-1, and TRBD1 aligns with 8 junction nucleotides. The base sequence is TGTGCCAGCAGGACAGGGGAGGGCACTGAAGCTTTCTTT. The resulting protein is CASRTGEGTEAFF. With the portions outside the CDR3 filled from the reference TRBV7-9 and TRBJ1-1 genes, the complete variable region becomes DTGVSQNPRHKITKRGQNVTFRCDPISEHNRLYWYRQTLGQGPEFLTYFQNEAQLEKSRLLSDRFSAERPKGSFSTLEIQRTEQGDSAMYLCASRTGEGTEAFFGQGTRLTVV.